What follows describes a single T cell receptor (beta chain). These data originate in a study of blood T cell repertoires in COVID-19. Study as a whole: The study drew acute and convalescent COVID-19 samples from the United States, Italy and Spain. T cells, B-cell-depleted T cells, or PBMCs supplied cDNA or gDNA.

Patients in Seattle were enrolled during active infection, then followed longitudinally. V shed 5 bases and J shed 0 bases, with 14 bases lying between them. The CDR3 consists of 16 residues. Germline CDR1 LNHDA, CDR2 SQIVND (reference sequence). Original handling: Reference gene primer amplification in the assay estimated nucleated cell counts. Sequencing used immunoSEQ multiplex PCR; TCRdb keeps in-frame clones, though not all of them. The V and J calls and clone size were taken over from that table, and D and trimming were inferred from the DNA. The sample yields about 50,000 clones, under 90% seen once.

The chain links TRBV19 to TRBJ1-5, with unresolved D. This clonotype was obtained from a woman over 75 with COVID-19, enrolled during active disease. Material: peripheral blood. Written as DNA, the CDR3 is TGTGCCAGTAGTGATCGCGGGCCATATAGCAATCAGCCCCAGCATTTT. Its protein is CASSDRGPYSNQPQHF.